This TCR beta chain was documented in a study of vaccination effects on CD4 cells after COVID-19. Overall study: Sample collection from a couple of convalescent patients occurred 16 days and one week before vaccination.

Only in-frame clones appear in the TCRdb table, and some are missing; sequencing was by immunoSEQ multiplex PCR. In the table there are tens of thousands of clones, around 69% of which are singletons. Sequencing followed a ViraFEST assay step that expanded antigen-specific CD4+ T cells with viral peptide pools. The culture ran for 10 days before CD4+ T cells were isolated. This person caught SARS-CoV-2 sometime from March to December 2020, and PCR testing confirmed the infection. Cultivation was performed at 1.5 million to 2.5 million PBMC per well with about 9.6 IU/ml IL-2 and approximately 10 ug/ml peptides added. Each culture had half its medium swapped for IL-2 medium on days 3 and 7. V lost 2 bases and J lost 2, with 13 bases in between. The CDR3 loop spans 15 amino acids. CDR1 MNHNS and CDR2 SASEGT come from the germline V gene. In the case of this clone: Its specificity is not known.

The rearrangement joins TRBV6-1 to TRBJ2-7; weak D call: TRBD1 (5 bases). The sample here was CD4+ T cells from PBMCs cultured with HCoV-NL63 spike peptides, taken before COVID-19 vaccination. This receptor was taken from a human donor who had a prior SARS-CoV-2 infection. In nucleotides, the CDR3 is TGTGCCAGCAGTGAACGCCAGGGTGGTCCCTACGAGCAGTACTTC. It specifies CASSERQGGPYEQYF.